This paragraph covers one TCR beta chain sequence. The data derive from a study of OX40 agonist ivuxolimab in advanced cancers. Germline-derived CDR1 and CDR2 are SEHNR and FQNEAQ (reference sequence). Unmatched junction bases numbered 8, after V lost 1 base and J lost 4 bases. This CDR3 has 16 residues. Clones were read by immunoSEQ multiplex PCR, and TCRdb kept only the in-frame ones, dropping some. This sample has fewer than 85,000 clones, with 70% to 90% found just once. No patient had autoimmune disease or received systemic immunosuppression. The sample in question was CD4+ or CD8+ T cells sorted from blood, obtained in a trial of the OX40 agonist ivuxolimab. The chain recombines TRBV7-9 with TRBJ1-2; 8 bases line up with TRBD1. The origin of this receptor is an adult with an advanced solid tumor such as melanoma, head and neck, liver or kidney cancer. The CDR3 loop is CASSLETGGRSYGYTF. The CDR3 coding sequence is TGTGCCAGCAGCTTAGAAACAGGGGGACGTAGCTATGGCTACACCTTC.